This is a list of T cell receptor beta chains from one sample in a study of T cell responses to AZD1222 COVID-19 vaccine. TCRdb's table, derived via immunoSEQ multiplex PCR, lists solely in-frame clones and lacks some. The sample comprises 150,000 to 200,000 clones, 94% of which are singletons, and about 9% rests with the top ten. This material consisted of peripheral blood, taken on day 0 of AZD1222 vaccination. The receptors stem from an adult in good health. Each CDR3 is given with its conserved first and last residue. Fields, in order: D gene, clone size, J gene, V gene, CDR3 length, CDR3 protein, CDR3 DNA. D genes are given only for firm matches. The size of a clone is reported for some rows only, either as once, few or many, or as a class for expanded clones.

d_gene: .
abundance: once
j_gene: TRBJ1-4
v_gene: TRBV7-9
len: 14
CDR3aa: CASSPRGSFEKLFF
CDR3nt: TGTGCCAGCAGCCCCAGGGGTTCTTTCGAAAAACTGTTTTTT

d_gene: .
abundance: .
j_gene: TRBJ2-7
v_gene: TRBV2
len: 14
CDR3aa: CASIFNPQRYEQYF
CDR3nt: TGTGCCAGCATATTCAATCCACAGAGGTACGAGCAGTACTTC

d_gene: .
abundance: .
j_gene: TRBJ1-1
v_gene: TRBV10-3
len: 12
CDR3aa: CAISESVTEAFF
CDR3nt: TGTGCCATCAGTGAGTCAGTAACTGAAGCTTTCTTT

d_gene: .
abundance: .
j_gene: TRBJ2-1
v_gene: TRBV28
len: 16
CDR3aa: CASSFRGRAAYNEQFF
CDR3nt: TGTGCCAGCAGTTTTAGGGGGAGGGCCGCGTACAATGAGCAGTTCTTC

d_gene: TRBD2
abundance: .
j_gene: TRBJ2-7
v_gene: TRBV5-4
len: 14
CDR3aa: CASSPGLVPYEQYF
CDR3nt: TGTGCCAGCAGCCCTGGACTAGTGCCCTACGAGCAGTACTTC

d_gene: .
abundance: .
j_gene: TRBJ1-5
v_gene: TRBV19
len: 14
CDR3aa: CASSIGPGAQPQHF
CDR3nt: TGTGCCAGTAGTATAGGACCCGGGGCTCAGCCCCAGCATTTT

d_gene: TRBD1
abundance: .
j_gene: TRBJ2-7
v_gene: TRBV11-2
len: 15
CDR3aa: CASSLGTGATYEQYF
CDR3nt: TGTGCCAGCAGCTTAGGGACAGGGGCCACCTACGAGCAGTACTTC

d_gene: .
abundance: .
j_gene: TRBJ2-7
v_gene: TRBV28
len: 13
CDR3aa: CASNPGHPYEQYF
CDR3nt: TGTGCCAGCAATCCGGGACATCCCTACGAGCAGTACTTC

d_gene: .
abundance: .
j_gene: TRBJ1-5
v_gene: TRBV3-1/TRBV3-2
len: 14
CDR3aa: CASSERGEGQPQHF
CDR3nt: TGTGCCAGCAGCGAAAGGGGGGAGGGCCAGCCCCAGCATTTT

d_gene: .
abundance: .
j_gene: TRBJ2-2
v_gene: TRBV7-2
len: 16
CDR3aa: CASGFARSTNTGELFF
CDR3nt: TGTGCCAGCGGATTCGCCCGGTCGACTAACACCGGGGAGCTGTTTTTT

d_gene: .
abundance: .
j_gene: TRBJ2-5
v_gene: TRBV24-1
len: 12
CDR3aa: CATSDAQETQYF
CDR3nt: TGTGCCACCAGTGATGCACAAGAGACCCAGTACTTC

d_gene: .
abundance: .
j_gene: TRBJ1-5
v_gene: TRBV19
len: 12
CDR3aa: CASSIGNQPQHF
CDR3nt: TGTGCCAGTAGTATCGGCAATCAGCCCCAGCATTTT

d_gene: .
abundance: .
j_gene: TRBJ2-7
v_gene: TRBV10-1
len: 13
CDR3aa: CASSPDPVGEQYF
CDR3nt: TGCGCCAGCAGTCCGGACCCCGTAGGCGAGCAGTACTTC

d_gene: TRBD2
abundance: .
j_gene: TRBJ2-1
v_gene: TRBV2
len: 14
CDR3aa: CASRPGLAYNEQFF
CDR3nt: TGTGCCAGCAGACCCGGACTAGCCTATAATGAGCAGTTCTTC

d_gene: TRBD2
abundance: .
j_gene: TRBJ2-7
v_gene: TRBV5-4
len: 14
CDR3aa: CASSPGTSGSEQYF
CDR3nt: TGTGCCAGCAGCCCCGGGACTAGCGGGAGCGAGCAGTACTTC

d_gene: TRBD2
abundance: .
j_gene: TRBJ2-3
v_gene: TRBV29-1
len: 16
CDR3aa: CSVVPSGRIGTDTQYF
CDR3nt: TGCAGCGTTGTTCCTAGCGGGAGGATCGGCACAGATACGCAGTATTTT

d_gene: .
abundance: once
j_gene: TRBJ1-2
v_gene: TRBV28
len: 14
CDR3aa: CASSFPPPQYGYTF
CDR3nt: TGTGCCAGCAGTTTTCCGCCCCCACAGTATGGCTACACCTTC

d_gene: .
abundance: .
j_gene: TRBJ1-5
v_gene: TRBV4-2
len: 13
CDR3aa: CASSQVLTGTQHF
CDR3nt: TGTGCCAGCAGCCAAGTACTCACTGGGACCCAGCATTTT